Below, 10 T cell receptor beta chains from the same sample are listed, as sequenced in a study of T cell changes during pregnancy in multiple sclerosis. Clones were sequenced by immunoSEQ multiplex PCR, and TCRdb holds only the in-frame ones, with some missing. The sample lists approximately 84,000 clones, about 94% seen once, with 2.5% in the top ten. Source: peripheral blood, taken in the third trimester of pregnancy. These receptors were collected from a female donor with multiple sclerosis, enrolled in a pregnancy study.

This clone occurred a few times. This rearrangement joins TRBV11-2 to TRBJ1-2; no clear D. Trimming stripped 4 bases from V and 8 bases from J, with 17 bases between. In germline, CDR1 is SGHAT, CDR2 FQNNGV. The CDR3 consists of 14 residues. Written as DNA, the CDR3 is TGTGCCAGCAGCTCCTTAGCGGGGTCCCAAGGCTACACCTTC. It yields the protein CASSSLAGSQGYTF.

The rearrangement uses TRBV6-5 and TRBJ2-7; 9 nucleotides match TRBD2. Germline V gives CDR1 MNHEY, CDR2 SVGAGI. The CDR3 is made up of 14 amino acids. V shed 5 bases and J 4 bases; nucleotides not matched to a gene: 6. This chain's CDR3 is CASSRQRGDYEQYF. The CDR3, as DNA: TGTGCCAGCAGTCGCCAGCGGGGGGATTACGAGCAGTACTTC.

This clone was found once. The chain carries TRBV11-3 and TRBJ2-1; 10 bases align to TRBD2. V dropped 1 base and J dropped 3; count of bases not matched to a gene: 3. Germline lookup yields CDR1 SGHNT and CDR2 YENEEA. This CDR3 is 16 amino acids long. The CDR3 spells CASSLGIAGGYNEQFF. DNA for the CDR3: TGTGCCAGCAGCTTAGGGATAGCGGGGGGCTACAATGAGCAGTTCTTC. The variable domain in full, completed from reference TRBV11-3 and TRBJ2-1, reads EAGVVQSPRYKIIEKKQPVAFWCNPISGHNTLYWYLQNLGQGPELLIRYENEEAVDDSQLPKDRFSAERLKGVDSTLKIQPAELGDSAVYLCASSLGIAGGYNEQFFGPGTRLTVL.

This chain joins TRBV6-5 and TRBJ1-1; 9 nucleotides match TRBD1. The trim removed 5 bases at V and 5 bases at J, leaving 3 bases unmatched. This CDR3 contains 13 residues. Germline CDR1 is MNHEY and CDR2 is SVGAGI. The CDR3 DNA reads TGTGCCAGCAGTGCGGGACAGGGAACTGAAGCTTTCTTT. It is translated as CASSAGQGTEAFF.

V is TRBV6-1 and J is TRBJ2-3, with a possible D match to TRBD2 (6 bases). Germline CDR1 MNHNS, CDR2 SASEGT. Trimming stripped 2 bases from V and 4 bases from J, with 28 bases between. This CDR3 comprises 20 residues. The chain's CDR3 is CASSEWTGTGFGRSADTQYF. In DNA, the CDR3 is TGTGCCAGCAGTGAATGGACGGGGACTGGGTTCGGTCGTTCAGCAGATACGCAGTATTTT.

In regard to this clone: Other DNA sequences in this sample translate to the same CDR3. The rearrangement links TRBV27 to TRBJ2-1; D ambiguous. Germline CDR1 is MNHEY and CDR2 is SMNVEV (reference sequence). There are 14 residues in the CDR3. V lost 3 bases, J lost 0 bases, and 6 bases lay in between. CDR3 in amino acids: CASSLRSSYNEQFF. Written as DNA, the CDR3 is TGTGCCAGCAGTTTGAGGAGCTCCTACAATGAGCAGTTCTTC.

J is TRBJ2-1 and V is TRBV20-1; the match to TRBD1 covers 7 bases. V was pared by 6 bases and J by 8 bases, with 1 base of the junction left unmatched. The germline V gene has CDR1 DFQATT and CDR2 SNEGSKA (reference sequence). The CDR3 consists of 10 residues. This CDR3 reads CSAQGDEQFF. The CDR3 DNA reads TGCAGTGCCCAGGGGGATGAGCAGTTCTTC.

As DNA, the CDR3 is TGTGCCAGCTCACCCGGGACAGCGCCTTACGAGCAGTACTTC. Translation: CASSPGTAPYEQYF. The gene calls are TRBV18 and TRBJ2-7; 7 bases are shared with TRBD1. V was pared by 3 bases and J by 4 bases, with 6 bases of the junction left unmatched. Germline CDR1 and CDR2: KGHSH and LQKENI. CDR3 length: 14 amino acids.

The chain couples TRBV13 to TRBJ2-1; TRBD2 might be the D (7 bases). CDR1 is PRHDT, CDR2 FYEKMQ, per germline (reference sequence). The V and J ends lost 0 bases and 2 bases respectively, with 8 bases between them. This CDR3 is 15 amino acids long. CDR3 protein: CASSLGGGPYNEQFF. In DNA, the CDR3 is TGTGCCAGCAGCTTAGGGGGGGGGCCCTACAATGAGCAGTTCTTC.

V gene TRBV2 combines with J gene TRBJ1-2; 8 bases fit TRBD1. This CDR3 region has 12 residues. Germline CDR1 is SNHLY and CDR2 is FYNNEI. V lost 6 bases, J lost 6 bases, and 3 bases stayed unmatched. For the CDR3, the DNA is TGTGCCAGCAGCGGACAGGGCGATGGCTACACCTTC. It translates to CASSGQGDGYTF.